The TCR beta chain described here comes from a study of identical twins. Study results and limitations: Twins shared out-of-frame alpha sequences with excess low generation probability.

In the case of this clonotype: As yet, its antigen is unknown.

TCRdb ran MiXCR on the 5' RACE reads and lists one entry per CDR3 protein. The repertoire holds fewer than 550,000 distinct CDR3 sequences, with roughly an eighth as singletons. Germline CDR1 is SGHRS and CDR2 is YFSETQ. V lost 4 bases and J lost 4; bases outside the gene matches: 20. The CDR3 is 20 residues long. The same specimen was also included in a second study, on yellow fever vaccine responses in identical twins.

The sample was CD4+ T cells sorted from blood. This sequence was found in a woman aged 18 to 35 in good health. The V gene is TRBV5-1, the J gene TRBJ2-3; 11 bases agree with TRBD2. The CDR3 DNA follows: TGCGCCAGCAGCCCGCTGGGGACTAGCGGATTTGGGGGGAACTCAGATACGCAGTATTTT. This codes for CASSPLGTSGFGGNSDTQYF.